The TCR beta chain under discussion was sequenced for a study of human T cells and chemical hapten exposure. Study results and caveats: While controls formed fewer of them, expanded TCRs formed significantly more large CDR3 similarity clusters. With alopecia, donors may have immune responses unlike healthy people's.

This clonotype was seen a handful of times. Antigen unknown. A single record per CDR3 protein comes from TCRdb applying MiXCR to the RACE reads. The data show about 160,000 distinct CDR3 sequences, 25% to 30% seen once. Looked up from germline, CDR1 is SGHRS and CDR2 is YFSETQ. The CDR3 runs to 15 residues. The V end lost 4 bases, the J end lost 2 bases, and 15 bases lay between the germline ends. Indicated time point: patch test 3, about 24 weeks after DPC sensitization. Treatment here: therapeutic diphenylcyclopropenone sensitization with weekly scalp DPC. The study drew its donors from alopecia patients who were 18 to 70 years old and suitable for DPC. It was from unfractionated whole blood that total RNA was extracted.

The sample here was whole blood, taken in connection with sensitization to the hapten diphenylcyclopropenone (DPC). The clonotype originates from a woman aged 18-29 years with alopecia areata. Some clones in this sample may be carry-over from other donors' samples. The rearrangement joins TRBV5-1 to TRBJ2-5, with D tentatively TRBD2 (7 bases). The CDR3 DNA follows: TGCGCCAGCAGCCTTGGCAGGGGAGGGCAAGAGACCCAGTACTTC. It translates to CASSLGRGGQETQYF. Full variable domain (outside the CDR3, taken from reference TRBV5-1 and TRBJ2-5): KAGVTQTPRYLIKTRGQQVTLSCSPISGHRSVSWYQQTPGQGLQFLFEYFSETQRNKGNFPGRFSGRQFSNSRSEMNVSTLELGDSALYLCASSLGRGGQETQYFGPGTRLLVL.